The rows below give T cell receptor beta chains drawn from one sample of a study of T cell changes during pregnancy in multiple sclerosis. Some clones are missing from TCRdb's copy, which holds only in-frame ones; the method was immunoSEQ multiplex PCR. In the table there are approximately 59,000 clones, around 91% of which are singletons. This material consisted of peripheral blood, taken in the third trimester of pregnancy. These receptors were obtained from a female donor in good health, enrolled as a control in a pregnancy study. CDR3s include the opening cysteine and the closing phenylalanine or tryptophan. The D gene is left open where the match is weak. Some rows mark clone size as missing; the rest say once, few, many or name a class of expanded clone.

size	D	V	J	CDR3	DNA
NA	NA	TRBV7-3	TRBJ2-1	CASSLYGGALYNEQFF	TGTGCCAGCAGCTTATACGGCGGGGCGCTCTACAATGAGCAGTTCTTC
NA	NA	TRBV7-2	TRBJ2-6	CASSLGLQGSSGANVLTF	TGTGCCAGCAGCTTAGGTTTGCAGGGATCCTCTGGGGCCAACGTCCTGACTTTC
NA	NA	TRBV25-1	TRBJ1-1	CASSAGDGAMNTEAFF	TGTGCCAGCAGTGCTGGAGACGGTGCCATGAACACTGAAGCTTTCTTT
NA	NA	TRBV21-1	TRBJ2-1	CASSKERRPGNEQFF	TGTGCCAGCAGCAAAGAGAGACGTCCGGGCAATGAGCAGTTCTTC
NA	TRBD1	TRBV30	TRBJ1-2	CAWRATGALNYGYTF	TGTGCCTGGAGAGCGACAGGGGCGCTAAACTATGGCTACACCTTC
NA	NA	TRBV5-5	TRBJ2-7	CASSADRTSSYEQYF	TGTGCCAGCAGCGCAGACAGGACGAGCTCCTACGAGCAGTACTTC
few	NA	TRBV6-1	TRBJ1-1	CASLIRGNTEAFF	TGTGCCAGCCTTATTAGGGGGAACACTGAAGCTTTCTTT
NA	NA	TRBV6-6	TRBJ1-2	CASSSPSRGGYTF	TGTGCCAGCAGTTCACCCTCCCGGGGTGGCTACACCTTC
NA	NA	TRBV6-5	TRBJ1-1	CASSTRGGTEAFF	TGTGCCAGCAGTACCAGGGGTGGAACTGAAGCTTTCTTT
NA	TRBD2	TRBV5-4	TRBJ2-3	CASSQDLAGGRTDTQYF	TGTGCCAGCAGCCAGGACCTAGCGGGGGGCCGCACAGATACGCAGTATTTT
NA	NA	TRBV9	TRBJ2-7	CASSVAGGTATYEQYF	TGTGCCAGCAGCGTAGCTGGCGGGACAGCGACCTACGAGCAGTACTTC
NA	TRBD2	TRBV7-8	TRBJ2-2	CASSGPSPGGWTGELFF	TGTGCCAGCAGCGGTCCCTCACCGGGGGGATGGACCGGGGAGCTGTTTTTT
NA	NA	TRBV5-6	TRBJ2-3	CASSFGHPFGTDTQYF	TGTGCCAGCAGCTTCGGACACCCTTTTGGCACAGATACGCAGTATTTT
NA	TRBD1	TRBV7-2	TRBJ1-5	CASSLQGENQPQHF	TGTGCCAGCAGCTTACAGGGGGAGAATCAGCCCCAGCATTTT
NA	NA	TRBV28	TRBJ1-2	CASSRVEGSPSYGYTF	TGTGCCAGCAGCCGAGTTGAGGGCTCCCCCTCCTATGGCTACACCTTC
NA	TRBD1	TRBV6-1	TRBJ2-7	CASRPDRGPYEQYF	TGTGCCAGCAGACCGGACAGGGGACCCTACGAGCAGTACTTC
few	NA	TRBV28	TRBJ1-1	CASSQFRGVNTEAFF	TGTGCCAGCAGCCAGTTTAGAGGAGTGAACACTGAAGCTTTCTTT
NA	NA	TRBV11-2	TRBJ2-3	CASSLARRGTDTQYF	TGTGCCAGCAGCTTAGCGCGGCGGGGCACAGATACGCAGTATTTT
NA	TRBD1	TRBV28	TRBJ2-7	CASSRQAGQGSYEQYF	TGTGCCAGCTCCCGTCAGGCGGGACAGGGATCCTACGAGCAGTACTTC
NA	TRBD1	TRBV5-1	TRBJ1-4	CASSLGGQGQAEKLFF	TGCGCCAGCAGCTTGGGGGGACAGGGTCAGGCTGAAAAACTGTTTTTT
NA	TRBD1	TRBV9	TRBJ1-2	CASSVAGQGNYGYTF	TGTGCCAGCAGCGTGGCTGGACAGGGTAACTATGGCTACACCTTC
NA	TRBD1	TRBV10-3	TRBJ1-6	CAISGQGDSPLHF	TGTGCCATCAGTGGACAGGGTGATTCACCCCTCCACTTT
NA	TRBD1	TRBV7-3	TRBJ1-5	CASSYRGEGDRGNQPQHF	TGTGCCAGCAGCTACCGCGGGGAGGGCGACAGGGGGAATCAGCCCCAGCATTTT
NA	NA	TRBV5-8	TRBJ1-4	CASSLLSGQNEKLFF	TGTGCCAGCAGCTTGCTAAGTGGGCAGAATGAAAAACTGTTTTTT
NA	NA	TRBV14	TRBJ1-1	CASSLGGVNTEAFF	TGTGCCAGCAGCCTTGGGGGGGTGAACACTGAAGCTTTCTTT
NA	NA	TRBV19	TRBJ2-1	CASRTMQWAGTAGEQFF	TGTGCCAGCAGAACGATGCAATGGGCCGGGACAGCGGGTGAGCAGTTCTTC
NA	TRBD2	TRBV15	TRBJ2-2	CATSRDPAGGNTGELFF	TGTGCCACCAGCAGAGATCCAGCGGGGGGAAACACCGGGGAGCTGTTTTTT
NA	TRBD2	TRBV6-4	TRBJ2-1	CASSVFGGADEQFF	TGTGCCAGCAGTGTCTTCGGGGGGGCCGACGAGCAGTTCTTC
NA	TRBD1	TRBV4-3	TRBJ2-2	CASSQDRGNTGELFF	TGCGCCAGCAGTCAAGACAGGGGCAACACCGGGGAGCTGTTTTTT
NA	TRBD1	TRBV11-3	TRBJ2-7	CASSLRQGEQYF	TGTGCCAGCAGCCTGCGACAGGGAGAGCAGTACTTC
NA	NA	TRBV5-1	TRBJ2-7	CASSSLASYEQYF	TGCGCCAGCAGCTCCCTGGCCTCCTACGAGCAGTACTTC
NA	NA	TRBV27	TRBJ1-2	CASKAGWTDNYGYTF	TGTGCCAGCAAGGCCGGGTGGACAGATAACTATGGCTACACCTTC
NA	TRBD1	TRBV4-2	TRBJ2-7	CASSQERPGGQGRYEQYF	TGTGCCAGCAGCCAAGAGCGACCCGGGGGACAGGGGCGATACGAGCAGTACTTC
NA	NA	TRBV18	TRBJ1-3	CASSPPNGGRDSGNTIYF	TGTGCCAGCTCACCACCGAATGGAGGCAGAGACTCTGGAAACACCATATATTTT